This TCR beta chain was identified in a study of regulatory and conventional T cells in RAG deficiency. Study outcomes and limitations: Patient subsets had shorter CDR3s; Omenn Treg-Tconv overlap exceeded 85%. Shannon entropy fell and Simpson indices rose in RAG-deficient patients.

In germline, CDR1 is SNHLY, CDR2 FYNNEI. CDR3 length: 15 residues. V was trimmed by 9 bases and J by 1 base, leaving 18 bases between them. For this clone: Its specificity is not known.

Repertoires were generated with immunoSEQ multiplex PCR, while TCRdb's copy carries only in-frame clones and drops some. Of 25,000 to 35,000 clones in the sample, about 87% were seen once. The sample also formed part of further work on regulatory T cells. According to that study: The primer mix had 52 TRBV and 13 TRBJ primers. Regulatory T cells showed the strongest V-J pair restriction and V/J gene skewing among patient repertoires.

This receptor was identified in a human donor in good health. The sequenced material came from CD8+ T cells sorted from blood. The chain is built from TRBV2 and TRBJ1-1; D not certain. For the CDR3, the DNA is TGTGCCAGGTTACTTTATCCCGGTCAGAACACTGAAGCTTTCTTT. Encoded protein: CARLLYPGQNTEAFF.